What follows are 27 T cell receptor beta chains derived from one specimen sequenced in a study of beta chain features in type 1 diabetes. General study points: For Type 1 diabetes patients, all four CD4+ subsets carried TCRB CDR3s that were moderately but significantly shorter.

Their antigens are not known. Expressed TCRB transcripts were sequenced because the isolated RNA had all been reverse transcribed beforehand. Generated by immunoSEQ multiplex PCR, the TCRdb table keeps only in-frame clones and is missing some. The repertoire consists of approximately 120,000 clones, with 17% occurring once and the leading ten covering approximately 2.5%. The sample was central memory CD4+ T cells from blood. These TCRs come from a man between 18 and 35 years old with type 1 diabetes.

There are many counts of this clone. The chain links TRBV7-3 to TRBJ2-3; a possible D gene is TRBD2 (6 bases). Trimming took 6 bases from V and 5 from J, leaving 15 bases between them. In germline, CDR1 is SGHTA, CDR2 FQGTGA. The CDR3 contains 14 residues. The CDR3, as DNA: TGTGCCAGCAGGGAGGGACGGGGTGGAGATACGCAGTATTTT. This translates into CASREGRGGDTQYF.

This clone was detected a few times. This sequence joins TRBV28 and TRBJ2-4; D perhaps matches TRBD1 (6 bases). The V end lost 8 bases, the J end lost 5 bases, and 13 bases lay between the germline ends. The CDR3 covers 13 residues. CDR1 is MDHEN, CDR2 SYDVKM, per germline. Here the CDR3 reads CASHNRAQNIQYF. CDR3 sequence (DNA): TGTGCCAGCCACAACAGGGCCCAAAACATTCAGTACTTC.

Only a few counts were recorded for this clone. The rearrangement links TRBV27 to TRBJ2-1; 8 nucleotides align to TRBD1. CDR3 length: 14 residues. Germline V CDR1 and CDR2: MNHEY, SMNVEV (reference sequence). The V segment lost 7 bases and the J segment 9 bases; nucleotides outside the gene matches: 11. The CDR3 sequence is CASTYRDRSGEQFF. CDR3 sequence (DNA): TGTGCCAGCACCTACAGGGACAGGAGCGGTGAGCAGTTCTTC.

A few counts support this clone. The CDR3 sequence is CASSQGDIYEQYF. In DNA, the CDR3 is TGTGCCAGCAGCCAAGGGGACATCTACGAGCAGTACTTC. The chain employs TRBV4-2 and TRBJ2-7, with a weak D call TRBD1 (6 bases). The CDR3 loop spans 13 amino acids. Germline CDR1 and CDR2: LGHNA and YNFKEQ. Trimming shortened V by 1 base and J by 3 bases, and 7 bases separated the two germline ends.

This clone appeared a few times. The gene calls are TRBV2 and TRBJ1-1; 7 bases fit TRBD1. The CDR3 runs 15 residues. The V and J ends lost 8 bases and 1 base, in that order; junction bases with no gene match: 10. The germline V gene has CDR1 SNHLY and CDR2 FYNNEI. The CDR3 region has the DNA TGTGCCAGCCTGCCGGACAGGCTCGGGAACACTGAAGCTTTCTTT. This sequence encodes CASLPDRLGNTEAFF.

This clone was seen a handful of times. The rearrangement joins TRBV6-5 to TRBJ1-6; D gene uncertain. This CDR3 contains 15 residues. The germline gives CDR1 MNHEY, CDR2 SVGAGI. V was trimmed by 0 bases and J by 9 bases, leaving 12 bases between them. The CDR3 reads CASSYSTAAASPLHF. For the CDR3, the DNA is TGTGCCAGCAGTTACTCAACGGCGGCGGCTTCACCCCTCCACTTT.

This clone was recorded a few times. This CDR3 reads CASSLGLGQGGNEQFF. The CDR3 region has the DNA TGTGCCAGCAGCTTAGGTTTGGGACAGGGCGGCAATGAGCAGTTCTTC. This rearrangement joins TRBV11-2 to TRBJ2-1, with TRBD1 matching over 9 bases. J lost 6 bases, V lost 1 base, and 7 bases had no gene match. Per germline, CDR1 SGHAT and CDR2 FQNNGV. This CDR3 is 16 amino acids long.

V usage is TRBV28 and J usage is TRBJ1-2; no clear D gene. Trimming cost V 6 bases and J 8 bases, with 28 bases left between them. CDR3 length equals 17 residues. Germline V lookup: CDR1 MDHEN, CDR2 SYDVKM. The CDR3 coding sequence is TGTGCCAGCAGGTCCATTGGAGTTTTGGCGGGGTACAGAGGCTACACCTTC. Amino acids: CASRSIGVLAGYRGYTF.

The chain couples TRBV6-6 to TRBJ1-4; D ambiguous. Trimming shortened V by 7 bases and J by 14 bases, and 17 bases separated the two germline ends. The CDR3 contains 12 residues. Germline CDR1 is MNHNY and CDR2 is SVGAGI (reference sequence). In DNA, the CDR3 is TGTGCCAGCACCTTAGACGGCTGGCGGCTGTTTTTT. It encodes CASTLDGWRLFF.

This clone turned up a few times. Here the CDR3 DNA reads TGCAGCGCAAGAATAAACAGGGGCAATGAGCAGTTCTTC. It is translated as CSARINRGNEQFF. This rearrangement joins TRBV29-1 to TRBJ2-1, with 7 positions matching TRBD1. V trimming: 7 bases; J trimming: 6 bases; junction bases outside the gene matches: 9. Germline CDR1 is SQVTM and CDR2 is ANQGSEA. The CDR3 has 13 amino acids.

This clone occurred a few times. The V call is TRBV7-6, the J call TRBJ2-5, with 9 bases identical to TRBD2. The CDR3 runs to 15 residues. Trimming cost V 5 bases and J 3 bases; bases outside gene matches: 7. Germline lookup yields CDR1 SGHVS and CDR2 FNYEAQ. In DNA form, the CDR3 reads TGTGCCAGCAGCCCCGACCTAGCGGGGAAAGAGACCCAGTACTTC. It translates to CASSPDLAGKETQYF.

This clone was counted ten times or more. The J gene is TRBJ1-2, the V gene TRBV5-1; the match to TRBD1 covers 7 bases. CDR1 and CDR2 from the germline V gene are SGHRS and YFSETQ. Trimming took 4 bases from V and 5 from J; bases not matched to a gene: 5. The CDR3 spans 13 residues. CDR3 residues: CASSIGQEYGYTF. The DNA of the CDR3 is TGCGCCAGCAGCATAGGACAGGAGTATGGCTACACCTTC.

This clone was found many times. CDR3 in DNA: TGTGCCAGCAGCCAAGATAGCAATGAGCAGTTCTTC. Translating it yields CASSQDSNEQFF. V gene TRBV14 combines with J gene TRBJ2-1; D unresolved. Germline V gene sequence: CDR1 SGHDN, CDR2 FVKESK. CDR3 length: 12 residues. Trimming stripped 0 bases from V and 6 bases from J, with 3 bases between.

Written as DNA, the CDR3 is TGTGCCTGGAGTGTAAACTCCTATAATTCACCCCTCCACTTT. Its protein product is CAWSVNSYNSPLHF. This chain uses TRBV30 with TRBJ1-6; D not certain. CDR1 is GTSNPN, CDR2 SVGIG, per germline (reference sequence). This CDR3 is 14 amino acids long. V dropped 0 bases and J dropped 0 bases, with 3 bases sitting between them.

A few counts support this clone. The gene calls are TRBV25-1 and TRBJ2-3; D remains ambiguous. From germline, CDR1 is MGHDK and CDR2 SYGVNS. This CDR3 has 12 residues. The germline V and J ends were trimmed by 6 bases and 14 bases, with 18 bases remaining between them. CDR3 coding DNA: TGTGCCAGCAGGTTCCAAGAAGGGTCGGCGTATTTT. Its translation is CASRFQEGSAYF.

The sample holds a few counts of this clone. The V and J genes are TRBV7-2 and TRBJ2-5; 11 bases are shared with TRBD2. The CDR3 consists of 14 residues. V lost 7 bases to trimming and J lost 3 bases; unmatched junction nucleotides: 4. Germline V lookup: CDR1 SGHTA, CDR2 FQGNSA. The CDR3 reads CASNILAGEETQYF. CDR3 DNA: TGTGCCAGCAACATACTAGCGGGGGAAGAGACCCAGTACTTC.

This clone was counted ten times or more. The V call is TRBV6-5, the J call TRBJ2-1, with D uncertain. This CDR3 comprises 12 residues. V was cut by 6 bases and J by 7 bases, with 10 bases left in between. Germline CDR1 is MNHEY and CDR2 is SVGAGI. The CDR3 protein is CASSPHKNEQFF. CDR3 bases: TGTGCCAGCAGCCCTCATAAAAATGAGCAGTTCTTC.

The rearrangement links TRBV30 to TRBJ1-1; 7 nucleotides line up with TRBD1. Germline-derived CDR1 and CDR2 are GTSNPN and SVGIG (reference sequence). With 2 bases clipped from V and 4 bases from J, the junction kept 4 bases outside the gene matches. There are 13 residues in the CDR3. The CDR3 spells CAWSSRTGTEAFF. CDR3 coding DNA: TGTGCCTGGAGTTCCAGGACAGGCACTGAAGCTTTCTTT.

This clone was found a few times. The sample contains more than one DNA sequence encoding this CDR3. The CDR3 nucleotides are TGTGCCTGGAGTGTCGGGTCGCCAGCCTACAATGAGCAGTTCTTC. Translation: CAWSVGSPAYNEQFF. This chain uses TRBV30 with TRBJ2-1; D is unclear. V dropped 0 bases and J dropped 2 bases, with 11 bases sitting between them. The germline V gene has CDR1 GTSNPN and CDR2 SVGIG (reference sequence). The CDR3 totals 15 residues. The full variable domain, in which reference TRBV30 and TRBJ2-1 provide the parts outside the CDR3, is SQTIHQWPATLVQPVGSPLSLECTVEGTSNPNLYWYRQAAGRGLQLLFYSVGIGQISSEVPQNLSASRPQDRQFILSSKKLLLSDSGFYLCAWSVGSPAYNEQFFGPGTRLTVL.

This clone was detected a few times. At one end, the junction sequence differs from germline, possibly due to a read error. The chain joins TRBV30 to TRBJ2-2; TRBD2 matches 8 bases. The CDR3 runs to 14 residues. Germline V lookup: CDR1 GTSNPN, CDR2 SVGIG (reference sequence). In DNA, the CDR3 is TGTGCCTTGAGTGCTGGACTAGCCACCGGGGAGCTGTTTTTT. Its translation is CALSAGLATGELFF. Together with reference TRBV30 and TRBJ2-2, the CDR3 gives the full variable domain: SQTIHQWPATLVQPVGSPLSLECTVEGTSNPNLYWYRQAAGRGLQLLFYSVGIGQISSEVPQNLSASRPQDRQFILSSKKLLLSDSGFYLCALSAGLATGELFFGEGSRLTVL.

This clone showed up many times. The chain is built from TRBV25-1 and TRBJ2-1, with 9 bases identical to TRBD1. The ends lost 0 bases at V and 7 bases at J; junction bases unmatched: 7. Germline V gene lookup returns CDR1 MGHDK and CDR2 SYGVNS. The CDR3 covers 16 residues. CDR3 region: CASSEYSWDRVNEQFF. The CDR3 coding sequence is TGTGCCAGCAGTGAATATAGCTGGGACAGGGTGAATGAGCAGTTCTTC.

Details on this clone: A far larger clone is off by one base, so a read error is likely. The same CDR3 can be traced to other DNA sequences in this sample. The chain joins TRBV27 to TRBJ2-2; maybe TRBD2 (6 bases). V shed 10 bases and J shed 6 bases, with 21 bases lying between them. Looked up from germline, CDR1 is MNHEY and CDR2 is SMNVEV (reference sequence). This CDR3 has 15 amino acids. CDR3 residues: CAIRAGTAMSGELFF. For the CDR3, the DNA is TGTGCCATCCGAGCCGGGACTGCCATGTCCGGGGAGCTGTTTTTT.

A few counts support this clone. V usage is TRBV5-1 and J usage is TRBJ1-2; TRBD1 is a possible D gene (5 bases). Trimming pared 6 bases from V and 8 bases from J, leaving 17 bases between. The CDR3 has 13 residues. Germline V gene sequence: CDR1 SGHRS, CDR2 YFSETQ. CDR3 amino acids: CASNQGVTDGYTF. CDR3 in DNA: TGCGCCAGCAACCAGGGAGTTACGGACGGCTACACCTTC.

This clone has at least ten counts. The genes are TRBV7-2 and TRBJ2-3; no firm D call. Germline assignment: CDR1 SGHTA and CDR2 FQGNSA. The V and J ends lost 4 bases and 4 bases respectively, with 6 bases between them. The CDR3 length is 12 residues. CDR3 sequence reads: CASSSQADTQYF. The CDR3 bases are TGTGCCAGCAGCTCCCAGGCAGATACGCAGTATTTT.

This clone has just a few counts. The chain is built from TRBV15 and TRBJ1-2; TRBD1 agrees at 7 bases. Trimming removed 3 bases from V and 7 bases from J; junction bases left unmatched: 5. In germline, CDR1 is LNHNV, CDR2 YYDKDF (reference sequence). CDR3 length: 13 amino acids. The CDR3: CATSSRDRAGYTF. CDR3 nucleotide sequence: TGTGCCACCAGCAGCCGGGACAGAGCTGGCTACACCTTC.

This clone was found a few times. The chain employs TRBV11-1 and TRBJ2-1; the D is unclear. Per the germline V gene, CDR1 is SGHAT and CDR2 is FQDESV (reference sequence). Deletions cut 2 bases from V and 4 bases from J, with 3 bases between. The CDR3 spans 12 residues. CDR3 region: CASSLPYNEQFF. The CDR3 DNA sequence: TGTGCCAGCAGCTTACCTTACAATGAGCAGTTCTTC.

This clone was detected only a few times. CDR3 loop: CASSTGDAYNEQFF. In DNA, the CDR3 is TGTGCCAGCAGCACCGGGGACGCTTACAATGAGCAGTTCTTC. The chain links TRBV7-9 to TRBJ2-1; D possibly uses TRBD1 or TRBD2 (5 bases each). The ends were cut back, 5 bases at V and 4 bases at J, with 12 bases in the middle. The germline gives CDR1 SEHNR, CDR2 FQNEAQ (reference sequence). The CDR3 loop spans 14 amino acids.